This TCR beta chain was identified in a study of blood T cell repertoires in COVID-19. The overall study: There were acute and convalescent COVID-19 samples, and they came from the United States, Italy and Spain.

Clones were sequenced by immunoSEQ multiplex PCR, and TCRdb holds only the in-frame ones, with some missing. This table holds about 320,000 clones, around 92% found once. After removal of 7 bases from V and 3 bases from J, the junction contained 5 bases not matched to a gene. Germline V gene data show CDR1 as SGHAT and CDR2 as FQDESV (reference sequence). The length of the CDR3 is 14 residues. While infection was still active, Seattle patients were enrolled and then followed longitudinally. This TCR was sampled from a woman aged 25 to 39 with COVID-19, enrolled during active disease. The sequenced sample consisted of peripheral blood. V usage is TRBV11-1 and J usage is TRBJ2-1, with 8 bases lining up with TRBD2. The CDR3 nucleotides are TGTGCCAGCAACCCTCTAGCGGGCTACAATGAGCAGTTCTTC. Its translation is CASNPLAGYNEQFF.